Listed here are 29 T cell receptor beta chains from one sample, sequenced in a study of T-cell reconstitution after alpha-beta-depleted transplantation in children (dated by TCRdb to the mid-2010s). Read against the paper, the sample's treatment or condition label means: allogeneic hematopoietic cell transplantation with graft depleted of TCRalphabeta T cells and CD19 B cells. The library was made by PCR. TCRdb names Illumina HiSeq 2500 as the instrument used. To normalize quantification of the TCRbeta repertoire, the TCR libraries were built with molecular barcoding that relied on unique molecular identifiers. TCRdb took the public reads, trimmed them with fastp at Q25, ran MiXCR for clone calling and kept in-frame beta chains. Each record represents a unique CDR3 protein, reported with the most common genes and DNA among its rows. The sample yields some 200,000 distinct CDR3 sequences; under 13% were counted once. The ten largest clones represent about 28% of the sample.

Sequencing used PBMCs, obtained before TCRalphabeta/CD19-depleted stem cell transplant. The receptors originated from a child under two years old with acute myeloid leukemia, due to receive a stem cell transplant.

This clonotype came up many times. The CDR3 region has the DNA TGTGCCATCAAAGGGACCGGGAACACCGGGGAGCTGTTTTTT. Its protein product is CAIKGTGNTGELFF. The V and J genes are TRBV10-3 and TRBJ2-2; the D gene could be TRBD1 or TRBD2 (5 bases each). The CDR3 covers 14 residues. Trimming cost V 7 bases and J 1 base, with 10 bases left between them. Germline CDR1 is ENHRY and CDR2 is SYGVKD.

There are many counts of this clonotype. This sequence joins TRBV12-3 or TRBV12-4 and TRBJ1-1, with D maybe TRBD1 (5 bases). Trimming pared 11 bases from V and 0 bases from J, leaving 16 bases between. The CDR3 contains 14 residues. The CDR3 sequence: CAPIRDGLNTEAFF. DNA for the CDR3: TGTGCCCCCATCCGGGACGGTTTGAACACTGAAGCTTTCTTT.

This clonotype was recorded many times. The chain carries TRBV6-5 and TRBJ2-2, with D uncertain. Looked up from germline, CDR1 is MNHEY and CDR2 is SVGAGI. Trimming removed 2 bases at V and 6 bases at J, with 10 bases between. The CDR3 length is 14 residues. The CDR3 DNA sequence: TGTGCCAGCAGTTACGGGCAGGACCCCGGGGAGCTGTTTTTT. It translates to CASSYGQDPGELFF.

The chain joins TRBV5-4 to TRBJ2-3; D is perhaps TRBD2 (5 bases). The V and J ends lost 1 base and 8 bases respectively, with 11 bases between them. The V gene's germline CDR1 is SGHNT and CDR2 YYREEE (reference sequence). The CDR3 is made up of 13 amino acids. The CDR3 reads CASSLSAGGTQYF. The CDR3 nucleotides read TGTGCCAGCAGCTTGTCGGCAGGAGGTACGCAGTATTTT.

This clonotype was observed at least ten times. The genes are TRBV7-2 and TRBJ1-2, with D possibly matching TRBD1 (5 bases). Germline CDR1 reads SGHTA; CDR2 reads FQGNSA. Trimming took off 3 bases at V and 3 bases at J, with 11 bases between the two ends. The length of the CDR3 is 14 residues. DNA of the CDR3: TGTGCCAGCAGCTTTGTCCAGGGTGACTATGGCTACACCTTC. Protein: CASSFVQGDYGYTF.

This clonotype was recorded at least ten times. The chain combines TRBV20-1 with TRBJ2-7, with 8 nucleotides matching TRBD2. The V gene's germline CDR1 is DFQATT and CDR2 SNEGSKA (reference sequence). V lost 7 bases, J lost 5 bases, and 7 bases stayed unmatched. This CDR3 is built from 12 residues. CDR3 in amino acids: CSVDGGGDEQYF. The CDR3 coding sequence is TGCAGTGTAGACGGGGGGGGTGACGAGCAGTACTTC.

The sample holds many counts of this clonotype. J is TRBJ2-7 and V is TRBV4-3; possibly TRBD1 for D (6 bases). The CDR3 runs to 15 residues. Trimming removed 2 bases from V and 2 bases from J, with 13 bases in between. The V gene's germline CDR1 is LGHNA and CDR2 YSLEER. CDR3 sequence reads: CASSQTHRAPYEQYF. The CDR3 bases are TGCGCCAGCAGCCAAACTCACAGGGCTCCCTACGAGCAGTACTTC.

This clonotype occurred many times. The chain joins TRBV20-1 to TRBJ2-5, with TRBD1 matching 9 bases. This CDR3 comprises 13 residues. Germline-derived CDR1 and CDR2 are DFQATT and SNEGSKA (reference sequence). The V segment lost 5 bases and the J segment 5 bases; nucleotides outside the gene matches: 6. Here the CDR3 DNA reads TGCAGTGCTTGGACAGGGGTGATCGAGACCCAGTACTTC. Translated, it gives CSAWTGVIETQYF.

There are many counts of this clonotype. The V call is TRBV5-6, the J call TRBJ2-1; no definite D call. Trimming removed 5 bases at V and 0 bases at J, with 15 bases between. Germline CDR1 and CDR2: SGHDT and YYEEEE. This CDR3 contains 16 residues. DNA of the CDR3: TGTGCCAGCAGTTTGCTGTTCACTTTCTCCTACAATGAGCAGTTCTTC. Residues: CASSLLFTFSYNEQFF.

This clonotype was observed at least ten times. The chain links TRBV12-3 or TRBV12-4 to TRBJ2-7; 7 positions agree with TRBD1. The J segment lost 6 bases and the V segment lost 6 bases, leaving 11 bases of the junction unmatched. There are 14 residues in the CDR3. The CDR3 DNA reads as TGTGCCAGCAGCCCCGGGACAGTCCTCGGCGAGCAGTACTTC. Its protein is CASSPGTVLGEQYF.

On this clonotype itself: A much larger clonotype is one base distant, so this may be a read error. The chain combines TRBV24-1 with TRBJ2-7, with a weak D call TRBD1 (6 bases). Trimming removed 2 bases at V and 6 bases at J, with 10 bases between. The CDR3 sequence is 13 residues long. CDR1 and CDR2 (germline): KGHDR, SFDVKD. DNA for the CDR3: TGTGCCACCAGTGATTACAGGGTCTGCGAGCAGTACTTC. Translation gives CATSDYRVCEQYF.

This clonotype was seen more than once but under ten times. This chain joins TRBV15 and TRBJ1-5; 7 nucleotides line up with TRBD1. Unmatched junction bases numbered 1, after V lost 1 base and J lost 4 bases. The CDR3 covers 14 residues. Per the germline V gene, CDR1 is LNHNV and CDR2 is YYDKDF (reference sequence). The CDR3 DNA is TGTGCCACCAGCAGAGGACAGGGAAATCAGCCCCAGCATTTT. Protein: CATSRGQGNQPQHF.

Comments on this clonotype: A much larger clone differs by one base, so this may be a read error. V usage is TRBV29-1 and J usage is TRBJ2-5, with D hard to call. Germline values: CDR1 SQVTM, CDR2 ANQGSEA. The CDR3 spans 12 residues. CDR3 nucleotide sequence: TGCAGCGTTGATTCTAGTGAAGAGGCCCAGTACTTC. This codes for CSVDSSEEAQYF.

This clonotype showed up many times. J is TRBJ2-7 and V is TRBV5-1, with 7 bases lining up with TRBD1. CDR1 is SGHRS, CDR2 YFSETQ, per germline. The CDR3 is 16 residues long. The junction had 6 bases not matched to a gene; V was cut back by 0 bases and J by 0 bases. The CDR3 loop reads CASSLGPGTASYEQYF. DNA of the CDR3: TGCGCCAGCAGCTTGGGACCCGGGACAGCCTCCTACGAGCAGTACTTC.

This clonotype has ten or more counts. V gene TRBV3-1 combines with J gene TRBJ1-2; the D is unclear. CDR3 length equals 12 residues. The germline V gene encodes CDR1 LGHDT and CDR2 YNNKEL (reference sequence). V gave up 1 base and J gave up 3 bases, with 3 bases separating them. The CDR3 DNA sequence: TGTGCCAGCAGCCAAGGTGACTATGGCTACACCTTC. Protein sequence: CASSQGDYGYTF.

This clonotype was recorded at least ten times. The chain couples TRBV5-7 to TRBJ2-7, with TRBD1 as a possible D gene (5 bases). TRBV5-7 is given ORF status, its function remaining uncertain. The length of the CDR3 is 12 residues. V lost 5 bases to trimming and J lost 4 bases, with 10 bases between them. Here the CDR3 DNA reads TGTGCCAGCAGGACAGCTATTTACGAGCAGTACTTC. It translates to CASRTAIYEQYF.

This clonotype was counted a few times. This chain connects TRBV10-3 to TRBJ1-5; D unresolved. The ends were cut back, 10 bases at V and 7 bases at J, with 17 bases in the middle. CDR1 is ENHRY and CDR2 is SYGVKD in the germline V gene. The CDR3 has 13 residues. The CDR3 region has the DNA TGTGCCACCTCACCGATGGAGGACCAGCCCCAGCATTTT. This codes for CATSPMEDQPQHF.

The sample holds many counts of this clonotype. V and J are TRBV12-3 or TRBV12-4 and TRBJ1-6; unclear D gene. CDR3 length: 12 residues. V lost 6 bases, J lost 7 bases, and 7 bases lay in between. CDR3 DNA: TGTGCCAGCAGGGACGGAAATTCACCCCTCCACTTT. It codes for CASRDGNSPLHF.

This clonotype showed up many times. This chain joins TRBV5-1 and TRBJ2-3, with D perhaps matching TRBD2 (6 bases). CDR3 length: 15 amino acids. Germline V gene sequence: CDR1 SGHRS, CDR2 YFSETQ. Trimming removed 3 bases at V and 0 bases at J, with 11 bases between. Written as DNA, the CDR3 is TGCGCCAGCAGCTCCCTAGCGCTTAGCACAGATACGCAGTATTTT. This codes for CASSSLALSTDTQYF.

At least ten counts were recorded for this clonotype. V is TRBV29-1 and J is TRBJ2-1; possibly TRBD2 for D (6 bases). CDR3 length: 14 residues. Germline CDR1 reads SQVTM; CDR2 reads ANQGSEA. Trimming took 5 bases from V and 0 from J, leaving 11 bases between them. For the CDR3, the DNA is TGCAGCGTTTCCGGGAGAAGCTCCTACAATGAGCAGTTCTTC. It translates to CSVSGRSSYNEQFF.

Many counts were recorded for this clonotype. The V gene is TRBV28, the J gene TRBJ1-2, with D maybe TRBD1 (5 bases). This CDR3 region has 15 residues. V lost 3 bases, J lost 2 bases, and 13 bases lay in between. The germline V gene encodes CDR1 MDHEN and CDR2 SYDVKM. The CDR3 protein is CASSLGRAQNYGYTF. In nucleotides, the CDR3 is TGTGCCAGCAGTTTGGGACGGGCCCAGAACTATGGCTACACCTTC.

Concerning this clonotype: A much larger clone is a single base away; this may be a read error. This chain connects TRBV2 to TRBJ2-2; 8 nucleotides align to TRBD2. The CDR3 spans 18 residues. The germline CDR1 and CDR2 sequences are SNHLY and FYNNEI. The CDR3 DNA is TGTGCCTGCAGGGGCCCGGGAGGGTATCTCGCGAACACCGGGGAGCTGTTTTTT. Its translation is CACRGPGGYLANTGELFF.

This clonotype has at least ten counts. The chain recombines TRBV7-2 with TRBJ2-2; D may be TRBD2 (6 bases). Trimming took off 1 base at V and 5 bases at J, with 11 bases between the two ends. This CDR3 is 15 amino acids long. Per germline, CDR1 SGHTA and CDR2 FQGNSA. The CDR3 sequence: CASSLEPSDTGELFF. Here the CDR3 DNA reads TGTGCCAGCAGCTTAGAGCCTAGCGATACCGGGGAGCTGTTTTTT.

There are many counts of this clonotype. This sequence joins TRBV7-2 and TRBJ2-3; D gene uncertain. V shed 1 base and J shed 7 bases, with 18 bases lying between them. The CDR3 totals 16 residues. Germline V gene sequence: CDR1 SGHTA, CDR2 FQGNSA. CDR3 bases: TGTGCCAGCAGCTTAGGTCAGGTAGATCTGGGTCATACGCAGTATTTT. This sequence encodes CASSLGQVDLGHTQYF.

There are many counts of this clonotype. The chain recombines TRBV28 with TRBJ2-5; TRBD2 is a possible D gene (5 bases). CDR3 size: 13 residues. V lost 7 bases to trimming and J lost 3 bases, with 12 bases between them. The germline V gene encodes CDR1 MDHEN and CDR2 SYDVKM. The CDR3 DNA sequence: TGTGCCAGCACGAGGGCCGAAAAAGAGACCCAGTACTTC. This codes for CASTRAEKETQYF. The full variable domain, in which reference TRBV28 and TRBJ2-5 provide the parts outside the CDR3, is DVKVTQSSRYLVKRTGEKVFLECVQDMDHENMFWYRQDPGLGLRLIYFSYDVKMKEKGDIPEGYSVSREKKERFSLILESASTNQTSMYLCASTRAEKETQYFGPGTRLLVL.

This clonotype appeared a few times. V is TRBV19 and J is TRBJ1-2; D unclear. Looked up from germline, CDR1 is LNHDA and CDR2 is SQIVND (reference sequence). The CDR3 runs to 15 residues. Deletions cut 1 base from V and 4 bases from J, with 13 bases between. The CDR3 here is CASSIGPTRTYGYTF. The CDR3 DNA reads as TGTGCCAGTAGTATAGGGCCGACAAGGACCTATGGCTACACCTTC.

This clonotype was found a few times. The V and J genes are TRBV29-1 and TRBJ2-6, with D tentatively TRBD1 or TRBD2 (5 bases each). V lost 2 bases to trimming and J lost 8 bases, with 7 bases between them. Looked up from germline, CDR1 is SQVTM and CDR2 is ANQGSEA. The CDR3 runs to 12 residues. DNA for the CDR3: TGCAGCGTTGAAACGGGGCCCAACGTCCTGACTTTC. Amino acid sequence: CSVETGPNVLTF.

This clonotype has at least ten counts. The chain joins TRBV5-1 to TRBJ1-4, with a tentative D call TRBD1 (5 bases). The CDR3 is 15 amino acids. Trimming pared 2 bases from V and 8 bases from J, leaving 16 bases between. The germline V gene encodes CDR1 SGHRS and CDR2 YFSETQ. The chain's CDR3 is CASSFTGTGGEKLFF. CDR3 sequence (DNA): TGCGCCAGCAGCTTTACCGGGACGGGCGGCGAAAAACTGTTTTTT. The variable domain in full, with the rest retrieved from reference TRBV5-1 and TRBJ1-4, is KAGVTQTPRYLIKTRGQQVTLSCSPISGHRSVSWYQQTPGQGLQFLFEYFSETQRNKGNFPGRFSGRQFSNSRSEMNVSTLELGDSALYLCASSFTGTGGEKLFFGSGTQLSVL.

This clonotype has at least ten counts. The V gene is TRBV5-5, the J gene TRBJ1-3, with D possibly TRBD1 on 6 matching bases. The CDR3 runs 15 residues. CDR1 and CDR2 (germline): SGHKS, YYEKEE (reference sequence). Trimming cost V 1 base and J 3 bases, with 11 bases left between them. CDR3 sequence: CASSLPGALGNTIYF. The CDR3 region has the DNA TGTGCCAGCAGCTTGCCAGGGGCGCTTGGAAACACCATATATTTT. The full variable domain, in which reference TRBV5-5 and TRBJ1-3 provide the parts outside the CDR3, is DAGVTQSPTHLIKTRGQQVTLRCSPISGHKSVSWYQQVLGQGPQFIFQYYEKEERGRGNFPDRFSARQFPNYSSELNVNALLLGDSALYLCASSLPGALGNTIYFGEGSWLTVV.